This T cell receptor (beta chain) was recovered during a study of blood T cell repertoires in COVID-19 (TCRdb year 2020). Some background on the complete study: Samples covering the acute and convalescent phases of COVID-19 were provided by collaborators in the United States, Italy and Spain. The material from the prospective study consisted of cDNA or gDNA derived from T cells, B-cell-depleted T cells, or PBMCs. Deeply sampled blood TCRbeta repertoires from subjects exposed to, actively infected with, or recovered from COVID-19 were included in the dataset. A freely available public database, intended as a resource for researchers studying the immune response to SARS-CoV-2, is where the repertoires were released. Samples came from the ongoing ImmuneRACE study (first 160 participants) plus 1,254 subjects from 6 global collaborators. Sample metadata almost always included a de-identified subject ID, COVID-19 status, age in years and sex. HLA class I and class II types, where available, came from metadata supplied by the sample provider rather than from assay-based typing.

The immunoSEQ Assay, a bias-controlled multiplex PCR, was used to amplify TCRbeta CDR3 regions from genomic DNA. As for the original processing: The number of nucleated cells in each sample was estimated by amplification of reference gene primers within the assay. Sequence reads were collapsed and filtered to measure the absolute abundance of every unique TCRbeta CDR3 rearrangement. For each sample, productive Simpson clonality was calculated as the square root of Simpson's diversity index across productive rearrangements. TCRdb provides this immuneACCESS table in a form limited to in-frame rearrangements. Some clones are lacking; in checked studies, under half of them reflect an unresolved V gene, and why the rest are absent is not known. V and J calls and clone size come straight from that table; D and trimming were deduced from the DNA. Present in this sample are some 190,000 clones, over 75% of which were seen just once. The top ten constitute about 20% of the sample.

Concerning this clone: Its antigen is currently not known. No quality values exist for individual bases; no much larger clone is one base distant.

V and J lose 0 bases and 4 bases, and a span of 13 bases separates them. The germline V gene (reference sequence) sets CDR1 to MNHEY and CDR2 to SMNVEV. Including cysteine and phenylalanine, the CDR3 has 17 amino acids. The only DNA kept is the CDR3, 51 bases in frame from the first base. Study-wide findings and limitations: How much clinical and demographic metadata was included differed by source and by participant, and the metadata was provided uncurated.

At one collaborating source in Seattle, patients were enrolled during active infection and were followed longitudinally through the course of disease. The collaborating institutions used their own protocols to collect whole blood in K2EDTA tubes. For TCRbeta analysis, collaborator samples were shipped as frozen whole blood, as isolated PBMCs, or as DNA extracted from either sample type. This receptor was identified in a person between 65 and 80 years old with COVID-19, enrolled during active disease. The chain is encoded by TRBV27 joined to TRBJ1-6; too little of a D gene remains to name it. Input material: peripheral blood. The CDR3 reads CASSLSSGSGYNSPLHF. The sequence in DNA is TGTGCCAGCAGTTTATCGTCGGGGTCGGGTTATAATTCACCCCTCCACTTT.